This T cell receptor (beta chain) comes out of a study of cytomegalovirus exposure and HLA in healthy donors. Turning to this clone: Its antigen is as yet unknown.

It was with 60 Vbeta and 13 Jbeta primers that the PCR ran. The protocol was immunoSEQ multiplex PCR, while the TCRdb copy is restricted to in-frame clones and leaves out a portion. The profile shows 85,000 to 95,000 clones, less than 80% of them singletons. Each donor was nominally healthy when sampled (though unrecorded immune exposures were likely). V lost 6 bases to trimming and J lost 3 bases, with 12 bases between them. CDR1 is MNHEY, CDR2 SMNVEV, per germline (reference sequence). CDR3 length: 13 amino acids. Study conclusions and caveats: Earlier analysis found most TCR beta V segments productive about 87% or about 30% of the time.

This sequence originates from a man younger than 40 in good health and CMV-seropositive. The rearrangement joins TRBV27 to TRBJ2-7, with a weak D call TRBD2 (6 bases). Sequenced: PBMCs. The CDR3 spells CASSIAALYEQYF. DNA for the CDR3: TGTGCCAGCAGCATAGCGGCCCTCTACGAGCAGTACTTC.